The clone carrying this T cell receptor (beta chain) was seen just once. This record comes from a study of blood T cell repertoires in COVID-19. Study summary: Some COVID-19 samples were acute and others convalescent; all came from the United States, Italy and Spain. T cells, B-cell-depleted T cells, or PBMCs supplied cDNA or gDNA.

Original handling: Amplification from reference gene primers served as the basis for estimated nucleated cell counts. Clones were read by immunoSEQ multiplex PCR, and TCRdb kept only the in-frame ones, dropping some. V and J calls and clone size are copied from that table; D and trimming were computed from the DNA. In the table there are approximately 86,000 clones, around four fifths of which are singletons. The specimen was peripheral blood. This TCR was sampled from a man aged 45-65 years with acute or convalescent COVID-19.

The CDR3 protein is CAWSTSSYEQYF. CDR3 DNA sequence: TGTGCCTGGAGTACCAGCTCCTACGAGCAGTACTTC. This rearrangement joins TRBV30 to TRBJ2-7; D is unresolved. Trimming left V 2 bases short and J 0 bases short, with 5 bases between. Germline CDR1 and CDR2: GTSNPN and SVGIG (reference sequence). This CDR3 is 12 amino acids long.